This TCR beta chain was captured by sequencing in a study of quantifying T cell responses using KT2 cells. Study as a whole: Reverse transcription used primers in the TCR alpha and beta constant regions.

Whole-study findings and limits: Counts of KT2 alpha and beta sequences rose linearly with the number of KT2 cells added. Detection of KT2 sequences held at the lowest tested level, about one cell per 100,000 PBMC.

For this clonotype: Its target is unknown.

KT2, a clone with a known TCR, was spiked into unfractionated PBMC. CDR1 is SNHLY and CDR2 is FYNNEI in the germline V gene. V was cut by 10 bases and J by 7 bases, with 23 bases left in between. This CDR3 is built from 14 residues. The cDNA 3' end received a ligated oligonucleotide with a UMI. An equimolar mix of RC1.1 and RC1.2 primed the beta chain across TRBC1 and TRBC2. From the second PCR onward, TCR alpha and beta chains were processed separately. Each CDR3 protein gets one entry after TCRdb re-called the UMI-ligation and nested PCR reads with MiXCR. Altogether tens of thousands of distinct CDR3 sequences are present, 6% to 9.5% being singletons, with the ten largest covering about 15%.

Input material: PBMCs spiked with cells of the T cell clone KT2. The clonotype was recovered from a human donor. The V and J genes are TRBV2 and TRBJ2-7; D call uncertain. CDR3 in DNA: TGTGCCACCAACCCCGGGCCGGTGGCATGGGAGCAGTACTTC. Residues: CATNPGPVAWEQYF.